The clone carrying this TCR beta chain turned up a few times. The antigen is undetermined. CDR3 length: 13 residues. V shed 7 bases and J shed 5 bases, with 12 bases lying between them. This specimen comes from a study of response to subunit inactivated influenza vaccine. Broader study findings: Authors proposed each seasonal influenza vaccination draws in few new T cells.

TCRdb processed the RT-PCR reads anew with MiXCR; each CDR3 protein has one entry. The table lists 630,000 or so distinct CDR3 sequences, 15% to 19% of them singletons, with about 9.9% in the top ten. The input for sequencing was PBMCs from blood, taken 11 to 12 days after vaccination. This sequence originates from a man between 50 and 59 years old who received an inactivated influenza vaccine. The rearrangement links TRBV12-3 or TRBV12-4 to TRBJ2-1; D is perhaps TRBD2 (5 bases). In nucleotides, the CDR3 is TGTGCCAGCACCGTGGACTCTAACAATGAGCAGTTCTTC. Protein product: CASTVDSNNEQFF.